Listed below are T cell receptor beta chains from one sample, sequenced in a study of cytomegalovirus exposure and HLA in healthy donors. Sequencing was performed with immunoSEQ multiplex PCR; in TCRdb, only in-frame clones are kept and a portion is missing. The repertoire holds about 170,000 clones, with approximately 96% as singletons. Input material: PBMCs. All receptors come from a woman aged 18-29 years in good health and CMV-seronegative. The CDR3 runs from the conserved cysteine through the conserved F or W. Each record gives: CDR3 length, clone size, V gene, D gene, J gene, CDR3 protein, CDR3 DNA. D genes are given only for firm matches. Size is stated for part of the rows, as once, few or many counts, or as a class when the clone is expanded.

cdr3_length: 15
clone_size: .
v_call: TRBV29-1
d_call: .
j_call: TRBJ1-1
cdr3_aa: CSVELLGALSSEAFF
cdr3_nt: TGCAGCGTTGAACTCCTGGGGGCTCTAAGTTCTGAAGCTTTCTTT

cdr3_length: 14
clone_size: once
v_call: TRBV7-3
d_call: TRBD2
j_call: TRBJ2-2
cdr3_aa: CATSPGLPTGELFF
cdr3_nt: TGTGCCACCAGCCCGGGACTACCGACCGGGGAGCTGTTTTTT

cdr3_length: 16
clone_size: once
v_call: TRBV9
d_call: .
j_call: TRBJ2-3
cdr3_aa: CASSVVGGTPGDTQYF
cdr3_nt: TGTGCCAGCAGCGTAGTCGGCGGTACCCCGGGAGATACGCAGTATTTT

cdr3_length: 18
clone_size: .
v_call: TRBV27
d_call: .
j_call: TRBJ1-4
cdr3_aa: CASSPHGGRLEVYEKLFF
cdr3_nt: TGTGCCAGCAGTCCCCACGGGGGGCGCTTGGAGGTATATGAAAAACTGTTTTTT

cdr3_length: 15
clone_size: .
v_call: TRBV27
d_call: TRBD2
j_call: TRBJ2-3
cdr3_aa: CASSLLRGSTDTQYF
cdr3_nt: TGTGCCAGCAGTTTATTGCGGGGGAGCACAGATACGCAGTATTTT

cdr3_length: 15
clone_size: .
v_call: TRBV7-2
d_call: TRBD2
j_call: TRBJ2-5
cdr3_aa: CASSLLAGGRETQYF
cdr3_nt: TGTGCCAGCAGCTTACTAGCGGGGGGGCGAGAGACCCAGTACTTC

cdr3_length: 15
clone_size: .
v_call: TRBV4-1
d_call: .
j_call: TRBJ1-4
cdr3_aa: CASSRGPATNEKLFF
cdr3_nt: TGCGCCAGCAGCCGAGGCCCTGCAACTAATGAAAAACTGTTTTTT

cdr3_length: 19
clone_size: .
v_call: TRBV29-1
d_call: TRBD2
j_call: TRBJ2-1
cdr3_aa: CSVDGYASGGDLQHNEQFF
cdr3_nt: TGCAGCGTTGATGGGTACGCTAGCGGGGGGGACCTACAGCACAATGAGCAGTTCTTC

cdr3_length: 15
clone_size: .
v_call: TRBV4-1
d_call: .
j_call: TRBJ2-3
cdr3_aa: CASSPHPTATDTQYF
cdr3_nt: TGCGCCAGCAGCCCACACCCGACAGCCACAGATACGCAGTATTTT

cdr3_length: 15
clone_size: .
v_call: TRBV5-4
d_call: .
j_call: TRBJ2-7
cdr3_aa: CASSLGVGGSYEQYF
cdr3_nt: TGTGCCAGCAGCTTGGGGGTAGGGGGCTCCTACGAGCAGTACTTC

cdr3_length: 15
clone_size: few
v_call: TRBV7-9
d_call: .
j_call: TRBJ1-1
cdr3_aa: CASSLEGRDFDKAFF
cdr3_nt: TGTGCCAGCAGCTTAGAAGGCAGGGATTTCGACAAAGCTTTCTTT

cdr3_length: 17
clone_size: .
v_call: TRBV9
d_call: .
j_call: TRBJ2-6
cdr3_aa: CASSISSRDSGANVLTF
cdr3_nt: TGTGCCAGCAGCATTAGCTCGAGAGACTCTGGGGCCAACGTCCTGACTTTC

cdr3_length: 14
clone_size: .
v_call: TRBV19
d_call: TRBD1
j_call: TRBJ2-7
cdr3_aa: CASSIGTGNYEQYF
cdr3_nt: TGTGCCAGTAGTATAGGGACAGGCAACTACGAGCAGTACTTC

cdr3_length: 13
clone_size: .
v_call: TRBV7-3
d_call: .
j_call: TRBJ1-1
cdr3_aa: CASSLRGSTEAFF
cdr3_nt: TGTGCCAGCAGCTTGCGGGGGTCCACTGAAGCTTTCTTT

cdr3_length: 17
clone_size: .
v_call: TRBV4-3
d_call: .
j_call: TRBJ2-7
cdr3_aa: CASSQWLRGGGPYEQYF
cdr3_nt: TGCGCCAGCAGCCAGTGGCTGCGGGGTGGAGGACCCTACGAGCAGTACTTC

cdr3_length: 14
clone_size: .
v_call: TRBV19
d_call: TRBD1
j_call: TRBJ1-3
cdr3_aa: CASTSGQGSHTIYF
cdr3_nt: TGTGCCAGTACTAGCGGACAGGGGTCGCACACCATATATTTT

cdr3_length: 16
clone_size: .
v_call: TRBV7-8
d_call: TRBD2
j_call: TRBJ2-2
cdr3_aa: CASSSAGGRDTGELFF
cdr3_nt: TGTGCCAGCAGCTCAGCGGGGGGGCGTGACACCGGGGAGCTGTTTTTT

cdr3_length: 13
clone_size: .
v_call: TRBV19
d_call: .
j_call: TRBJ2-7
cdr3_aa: CATSHDFGYEQYF
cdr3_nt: TGTGCCACCAGCCACGACTTTGGGTACGAGCAGTACTTC

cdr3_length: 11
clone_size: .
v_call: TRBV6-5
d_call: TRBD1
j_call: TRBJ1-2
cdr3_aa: CATGTDYGYTF
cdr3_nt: TGTGCCACAGGGACAGACTATGGCTACACCTTC

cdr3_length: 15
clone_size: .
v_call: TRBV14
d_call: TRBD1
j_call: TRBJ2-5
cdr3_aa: CASSRRTGEKETQYF
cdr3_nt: TGTGCCAGCAGCCGTCGGACAGGAGAAAAAGAGACCCAGTACTTC

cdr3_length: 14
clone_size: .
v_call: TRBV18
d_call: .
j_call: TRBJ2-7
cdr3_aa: CASSLIGQGDRQYF
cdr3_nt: TGTGCCAGCTCCCTCATTGGCCAGGGTGATCGGCAGTACTTC

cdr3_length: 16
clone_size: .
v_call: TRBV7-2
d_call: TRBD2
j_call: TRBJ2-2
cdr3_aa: CASSFKLAGGPGELFF
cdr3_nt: TGTGCCAGCAGCTTCAAACTAGCGGGGGGCCCCGGGGAGCTGTTTTTT

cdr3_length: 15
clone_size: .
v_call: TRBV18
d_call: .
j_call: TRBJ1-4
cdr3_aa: CASSPGTSGVGKLFF
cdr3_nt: TGTGCCAGCTCACCAGGTACTTCGGGGGTCGGAAAACTGTTTTTT

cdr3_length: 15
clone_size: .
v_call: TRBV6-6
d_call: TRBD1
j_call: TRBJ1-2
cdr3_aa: CASITGGGAGYGYTF
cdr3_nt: TGTGCCAGCATCACAGGGGGGGGCGCGGGCTATGGCTACACCTTC

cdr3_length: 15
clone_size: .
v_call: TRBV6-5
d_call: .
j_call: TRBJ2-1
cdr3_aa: CASSPLPVPYNEQFF
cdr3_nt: TGTGCCAGCAGCCCACTACCTGTCCCTTACAATGAGCAGTTCTTC

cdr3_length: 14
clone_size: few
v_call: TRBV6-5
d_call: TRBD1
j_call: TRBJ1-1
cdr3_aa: CASSYTAGGPEAFF
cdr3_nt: TGTGCCAGCAGTTACACGGCAGGGGGCCCTGAAGCTTTCTTT

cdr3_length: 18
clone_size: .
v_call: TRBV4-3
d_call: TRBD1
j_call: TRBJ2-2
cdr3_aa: CASSQDLGTEGPTGELFF
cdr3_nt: TGCGCCAGCAGCCAAGATTTGGGGACAGAGGGTCCCACCGGGGAGCTGTTTTTT

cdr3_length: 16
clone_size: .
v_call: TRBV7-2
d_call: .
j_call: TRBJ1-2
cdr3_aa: CASSYRGRTLPYGYTF
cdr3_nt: TGTGCCAGCAGCTATAGAGGGCGGACTCTCCCCTATGGCTACACCTTC

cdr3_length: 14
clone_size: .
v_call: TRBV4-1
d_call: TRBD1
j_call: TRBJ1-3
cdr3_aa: CASSQSRTGNTIYF
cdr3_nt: TGCGCCAGCAGCCAATCCCGGACAGGGAACACCATATATTTT

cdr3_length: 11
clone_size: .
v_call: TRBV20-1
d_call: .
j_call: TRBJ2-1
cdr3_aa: CSARLGNEQFF
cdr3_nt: TGCAGTGCTAGGCTAGGTAATGAGCAGTTCTTC

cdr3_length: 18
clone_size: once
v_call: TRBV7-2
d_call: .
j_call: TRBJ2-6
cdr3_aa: CASSFSVSTGYGANVLTF
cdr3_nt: TGTGCCAGCAGCTTCTCAGTCAGTACAGGGTACGGGGCCAACGTCCTGACTTTC

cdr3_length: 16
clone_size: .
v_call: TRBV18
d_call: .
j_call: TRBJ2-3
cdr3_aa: CASSPRGGGYWDTQYF
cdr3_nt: TGTGCCAGCTCACCACGAGGGGGGGGATACTGGGATACGCAGTATTTT

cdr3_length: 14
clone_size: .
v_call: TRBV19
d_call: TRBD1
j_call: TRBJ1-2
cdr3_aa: CASSIRTGNYGYTF
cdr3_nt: TGTGCCAGTAGTATACGGACAGGGAACTATGGCTACACCTTC

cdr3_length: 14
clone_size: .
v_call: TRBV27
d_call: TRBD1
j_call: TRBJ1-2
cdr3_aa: CASSRGTEGYGYTF
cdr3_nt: TGTGCCAGCAGTCGTGGGACAGAGGGGTATGGCTACACCTTC

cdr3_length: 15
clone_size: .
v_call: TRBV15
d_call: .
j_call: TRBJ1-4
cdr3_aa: CATSSWTPTNEKLFF
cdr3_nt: TGTGCCACCAGCAGCTGGACACCAACTAATGAAAAACTGTTTTTT

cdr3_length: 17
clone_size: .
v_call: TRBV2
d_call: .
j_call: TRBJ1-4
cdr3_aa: CASTVGAGRTDNEKLFF
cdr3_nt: TGTGCCAGCACAGTGGGCGCGGGGCGCACGGATAATGAAAAACTGTTTTTT

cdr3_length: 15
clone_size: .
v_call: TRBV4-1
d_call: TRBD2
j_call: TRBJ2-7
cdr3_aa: CASSQEVAGVYEQYF
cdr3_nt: TGCGCCAGCAGCCAAGAAGTAGCGGGGGTGTACGAGCAGTACTTC

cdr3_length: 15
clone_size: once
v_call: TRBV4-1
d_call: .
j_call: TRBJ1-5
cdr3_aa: CASSQDVGGNQPQHF
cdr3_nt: TGCGCCAGCAGCCAAGATGTCGGAGGGAATCAGCCCCAGCATTTT

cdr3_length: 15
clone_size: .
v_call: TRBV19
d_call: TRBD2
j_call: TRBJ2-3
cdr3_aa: CASTTLAGGTDTQYF
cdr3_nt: TGTGCCAGTACGACGCTAGCGGGGGGCACAGATACGCAGTATTTT

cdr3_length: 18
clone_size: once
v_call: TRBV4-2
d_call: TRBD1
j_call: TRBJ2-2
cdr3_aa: CASSQERWGQGNTGELFF
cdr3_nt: TGTGCCAGCAGCCAAGAGCGTTGGGGACAGGGAAACACCGGGGAGCTGTTTTTT

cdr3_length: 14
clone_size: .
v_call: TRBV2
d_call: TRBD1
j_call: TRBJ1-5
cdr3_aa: CASSEQGAGQPQHF
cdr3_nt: TGTGCCAGCAGTGAGCAGGGGGCCGGGCAGCCCCAGCATTTT

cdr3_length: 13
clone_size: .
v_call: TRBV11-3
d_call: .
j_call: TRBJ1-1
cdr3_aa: CASSSTSNTEAFF
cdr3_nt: TGTGCCAGCAGTTCAACATCGAACACTGAAGCTTTCTTT

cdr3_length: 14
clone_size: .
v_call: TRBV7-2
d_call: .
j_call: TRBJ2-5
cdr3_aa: CASSLERRVETQYF
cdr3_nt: TGTGCCAGCAGCTTAGAGCGCAGGGTTGAGACCCAGTACTTC

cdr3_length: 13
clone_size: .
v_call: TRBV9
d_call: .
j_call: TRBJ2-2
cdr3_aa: CASSALGAGELFF
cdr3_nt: TGTGCCAGCAGCGCGTTGGGGGCTGGGGAGCTGTTTTTT

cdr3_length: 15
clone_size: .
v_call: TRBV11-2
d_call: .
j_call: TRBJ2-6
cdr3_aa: CASSLSGSGANVLTF
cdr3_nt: TGTGCCAGCAGCTTGTCGGGGTCTGGGGCCAACGTCCTGACTTTC

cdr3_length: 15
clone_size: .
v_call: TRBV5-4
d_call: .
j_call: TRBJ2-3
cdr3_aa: CASSFRTSERDTQYF
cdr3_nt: TGTGCCAGCAGCTTCCGGACATCTGAGAGAGATACGCAGTATTTT

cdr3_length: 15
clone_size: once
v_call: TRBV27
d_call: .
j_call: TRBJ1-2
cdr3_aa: CASSFLGGPGEGYTF
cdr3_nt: TGTGCCAGCAGTTTTTTAGGAGGGCCGGGGGAAGGCTACACCTTC

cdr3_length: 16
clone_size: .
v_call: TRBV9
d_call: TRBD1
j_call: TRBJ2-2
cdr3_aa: CASSGKSGGVRGELFF
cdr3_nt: TGTGCCAGCAGCGGAAAGTCAGGGGGCGTTCGCGGGGAGCTGTTTTTT

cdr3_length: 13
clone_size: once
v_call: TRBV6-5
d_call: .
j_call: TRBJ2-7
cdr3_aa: CASSTGGDYEQYF
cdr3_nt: TGTGCCAGCAGTACGGGGGGCGACTACGAGCAGTACTTC

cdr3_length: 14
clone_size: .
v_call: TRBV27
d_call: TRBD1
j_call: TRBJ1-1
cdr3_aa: CASSKGAENTEAFF
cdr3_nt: TGTGCCAGCAGTAAGGGGGCGGAGAACACTGAAGCTTTCTTT

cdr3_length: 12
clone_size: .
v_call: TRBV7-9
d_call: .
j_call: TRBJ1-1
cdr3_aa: CASSLGQIEAFF
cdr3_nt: TGTGCCAGCAGCTTAGGACAGATCGAAGCTTTCTTT